The 2 T cell receptor beta chains given below trace back to one sample, sequenced in a study of T cell responses to AZD1222 COVID-19 vaccine. Repertoires were generated with immunoSEQ multiplex PCR, while TCRdb's copy carries only in-frame clones and drops some. The sample carries about 100,000 clones, roughly nine tenths recorded once. The specimen was peripheral blood, collected 28 days after the second AZD1222 dose. The receptors here all came from an adult who received the AZD1222 COVID-19 vaccine.

V and J are TRBV21-1 and TRBJ2-5. TRBV21-1 is an annotated pseudogene. CDR3 size: 15 residues. The CDR3 reads CASRDARGVGETQYF. As DNA, the CDR3 is TGTGCCAGCAGGGACGCTAGGGGGGTTGGGGAGACCCAGTACTTC.

This sequence joins TRBV7-2 and TRBJ2-5; the match to TRBD2 covers 12 bases. V trimming: 4 bases; J trimming: 5 bases; junction bases outside the gene matches: 5. There are 15 residues in the CDR3. Germline V CDR1 and CDR2: SGHTA, FQGNSA. CDR3 residues: CASSSTSGSSETQYF. The DNA of the CDR3 is TGTGCCAGCAGCTCGACTAGCGGGAGTTCGGAGACCCAGTACTTC.